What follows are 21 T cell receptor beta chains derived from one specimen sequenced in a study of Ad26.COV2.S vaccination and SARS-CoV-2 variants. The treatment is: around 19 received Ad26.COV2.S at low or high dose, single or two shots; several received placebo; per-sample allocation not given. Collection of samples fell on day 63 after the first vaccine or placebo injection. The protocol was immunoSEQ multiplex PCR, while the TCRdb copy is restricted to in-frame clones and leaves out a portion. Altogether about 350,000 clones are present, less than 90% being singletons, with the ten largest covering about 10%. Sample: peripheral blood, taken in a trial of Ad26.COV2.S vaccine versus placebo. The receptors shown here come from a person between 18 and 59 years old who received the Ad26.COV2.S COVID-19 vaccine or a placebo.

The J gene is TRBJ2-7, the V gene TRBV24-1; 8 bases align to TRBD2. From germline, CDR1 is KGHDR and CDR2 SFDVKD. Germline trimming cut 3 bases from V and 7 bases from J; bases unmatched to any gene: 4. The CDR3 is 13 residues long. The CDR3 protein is CATSDVAGREQYF. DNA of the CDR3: TGTGCCACCAGTGATGTAGCGGGGCGGGAGCAGTACTTC.

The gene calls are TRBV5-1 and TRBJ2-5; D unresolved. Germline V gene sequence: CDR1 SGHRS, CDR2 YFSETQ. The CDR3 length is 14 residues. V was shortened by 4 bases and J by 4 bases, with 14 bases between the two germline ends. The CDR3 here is CASSPLGIPETQYF. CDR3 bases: TGCGCCAGCAGCCCTCTTGGCATACCAGAGACCCAGTACTTC.

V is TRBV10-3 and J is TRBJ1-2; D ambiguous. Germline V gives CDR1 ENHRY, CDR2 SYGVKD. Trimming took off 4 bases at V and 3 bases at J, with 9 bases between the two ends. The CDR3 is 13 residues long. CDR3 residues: CAISGTEHYGYTF. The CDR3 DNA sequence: TGTGCCATCAGTGGGACTGAACACTATGGCTACACCTTC.

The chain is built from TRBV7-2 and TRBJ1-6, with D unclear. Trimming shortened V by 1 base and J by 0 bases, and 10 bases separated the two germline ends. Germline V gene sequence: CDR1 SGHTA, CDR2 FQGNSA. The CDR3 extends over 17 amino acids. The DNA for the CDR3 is TGTGCCAGCAGCTTAGGACCGGCTAGCTCCTATAATTCACCCCTCCACTTT. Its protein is CASSLGPASSYNSPLHF.

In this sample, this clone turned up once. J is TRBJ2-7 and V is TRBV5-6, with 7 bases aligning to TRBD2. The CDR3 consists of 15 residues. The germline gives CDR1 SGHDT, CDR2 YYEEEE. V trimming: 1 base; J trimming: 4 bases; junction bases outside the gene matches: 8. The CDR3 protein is CASSLLSGEGYEQYF. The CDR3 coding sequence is TGTGCCAGCAGCTTGTTAAGCGGGGAGGGTTACGAGCAGTACTTC. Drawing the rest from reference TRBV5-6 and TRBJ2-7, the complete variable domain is DAGVTQSPTHLIKTRGQQVTLRCSPKSGHDTVSWYQQALGQGPQFIFQYYEEEERQRGNFPDRFSGHQFPNYSSELNVNALLLGDSALYLCASSLLSGEGYEQYFGPGTRLTVT.

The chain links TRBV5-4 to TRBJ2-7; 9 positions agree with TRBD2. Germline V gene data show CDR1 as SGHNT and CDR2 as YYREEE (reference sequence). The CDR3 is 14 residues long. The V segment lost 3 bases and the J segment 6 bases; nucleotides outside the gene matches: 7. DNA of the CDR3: TGTGCCAGCAGCTCTAGCGGGGCCGGCTCCGAGCAGTACTTC. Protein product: CASSSSGAGSEQYF.

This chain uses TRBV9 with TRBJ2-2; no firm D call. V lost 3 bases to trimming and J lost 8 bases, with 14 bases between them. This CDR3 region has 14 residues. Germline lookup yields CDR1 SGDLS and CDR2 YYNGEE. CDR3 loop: CASSASGGAGELFF. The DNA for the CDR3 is TGTGCCAGCAGCGCCTCCGGCGGTGCGGGGGAGCTGTTTTTT.

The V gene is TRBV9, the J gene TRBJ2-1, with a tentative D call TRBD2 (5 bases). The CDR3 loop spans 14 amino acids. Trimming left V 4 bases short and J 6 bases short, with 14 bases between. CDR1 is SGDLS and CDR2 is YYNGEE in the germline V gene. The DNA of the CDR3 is TGTGCCAGCAGCCAAGGTAATAGCGTCAATGAGCAGTTCTTC. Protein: CASSQGNSVNEQFF.

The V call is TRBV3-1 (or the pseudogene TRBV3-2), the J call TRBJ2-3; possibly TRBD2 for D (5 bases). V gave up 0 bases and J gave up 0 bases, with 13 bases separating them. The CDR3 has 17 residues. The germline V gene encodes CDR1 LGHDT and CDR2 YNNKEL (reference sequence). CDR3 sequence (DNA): TGTGCCAGCAGCCAAGATTCTAAGCGGCCCAGCACAGATACGCAGTATTTT. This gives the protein CASSQDSKRPSTDTQYF.

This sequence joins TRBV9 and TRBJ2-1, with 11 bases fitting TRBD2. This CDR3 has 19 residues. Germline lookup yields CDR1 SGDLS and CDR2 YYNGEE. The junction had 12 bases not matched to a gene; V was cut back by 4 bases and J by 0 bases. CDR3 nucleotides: TGTGCCAGCAGCCTGGTGGGGACTAGCGGCCAGAGCTCCTACAATGAGCAGTTCTTC. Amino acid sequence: CASSLVGTSGQSSYNEQFF. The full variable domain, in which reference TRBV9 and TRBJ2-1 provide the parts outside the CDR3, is DSGVTQTPKHLITATGQRVTLRCSPRSGDLSVYWYQQSLDQGLQFLIQYYNGEERAKGNILERFSAQQFPDLHSELNLSSLELGDSALYFCASSLVGTSGQSSYNEQFFGPGTRLTVL.

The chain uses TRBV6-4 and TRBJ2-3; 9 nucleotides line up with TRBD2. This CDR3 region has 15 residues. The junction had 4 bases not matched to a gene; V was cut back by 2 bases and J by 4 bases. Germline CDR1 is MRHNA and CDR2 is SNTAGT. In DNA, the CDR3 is TGTGCCAGCAGTGACCCGGGACTAGCTCCAGATACGCAGTATTTT. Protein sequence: CASSDPGLAPDTQYF.

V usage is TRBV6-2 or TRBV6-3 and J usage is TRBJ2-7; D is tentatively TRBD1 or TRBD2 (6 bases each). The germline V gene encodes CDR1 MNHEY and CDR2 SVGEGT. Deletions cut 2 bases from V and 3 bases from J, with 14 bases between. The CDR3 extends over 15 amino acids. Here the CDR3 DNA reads TGTGCCAGCAGTTACCAAACAGGGAGGATCTACGAGCAGTACTTC. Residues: CASSYQTGRIYEQYF.

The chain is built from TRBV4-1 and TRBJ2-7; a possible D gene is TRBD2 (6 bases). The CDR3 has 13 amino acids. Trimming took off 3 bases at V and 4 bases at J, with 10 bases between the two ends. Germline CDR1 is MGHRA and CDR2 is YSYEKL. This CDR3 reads CASSQTSSYEQYF. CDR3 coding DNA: TGCGCCAGCAGCCAGACTAGTTCTTACGAGCAGTACTTC.

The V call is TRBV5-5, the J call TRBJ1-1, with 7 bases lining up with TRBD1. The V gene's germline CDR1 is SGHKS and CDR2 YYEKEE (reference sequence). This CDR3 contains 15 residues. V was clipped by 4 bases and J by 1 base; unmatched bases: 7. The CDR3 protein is CASSPDDRENTEAFF. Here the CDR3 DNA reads TGTGCCAGCAGCCCAGATGACAGGGAGAACACTGAAGCTTTCTTT.

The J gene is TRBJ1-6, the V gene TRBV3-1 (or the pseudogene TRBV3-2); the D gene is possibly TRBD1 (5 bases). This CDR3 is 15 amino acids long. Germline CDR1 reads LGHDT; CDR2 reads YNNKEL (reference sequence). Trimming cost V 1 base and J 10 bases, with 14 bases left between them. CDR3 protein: CASSQGAGLKSPLHF. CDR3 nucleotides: TGTGCCAGCAGCCAAGGGGCAGGGCTTAAATCACCCCTCCACTTT.

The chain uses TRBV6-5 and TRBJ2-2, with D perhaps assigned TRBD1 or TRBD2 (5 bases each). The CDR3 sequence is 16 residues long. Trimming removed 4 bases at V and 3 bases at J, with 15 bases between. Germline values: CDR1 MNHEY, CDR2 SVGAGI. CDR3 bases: TGTGCCAGCAGTTTAACTACCGGGACCCACACCGGGGAGCTGTTTTTT. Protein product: CASSLTTGTHTGELFF.

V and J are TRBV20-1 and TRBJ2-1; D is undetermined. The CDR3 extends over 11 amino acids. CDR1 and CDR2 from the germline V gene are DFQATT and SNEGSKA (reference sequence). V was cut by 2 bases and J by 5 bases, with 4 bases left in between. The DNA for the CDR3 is TGCAGTGCTAGATACGACAATGAGCAGTTCTTC. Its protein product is CSARYDNEQFF.

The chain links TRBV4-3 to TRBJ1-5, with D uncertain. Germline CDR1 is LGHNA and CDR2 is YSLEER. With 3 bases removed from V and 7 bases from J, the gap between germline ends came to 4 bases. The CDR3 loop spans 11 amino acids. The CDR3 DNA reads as TGCGCCAGCAGCCAGGGACAGCCCCAGCATTTT. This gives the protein CASSQGQPQHF.

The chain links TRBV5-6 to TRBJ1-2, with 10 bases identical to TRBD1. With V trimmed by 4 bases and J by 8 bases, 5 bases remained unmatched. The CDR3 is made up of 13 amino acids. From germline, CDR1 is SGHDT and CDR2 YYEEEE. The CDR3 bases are TGTGCCAGCAGCATCGACAGGGGGCGAGGCTACACCTTC. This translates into CASSIDRGRGYTF.

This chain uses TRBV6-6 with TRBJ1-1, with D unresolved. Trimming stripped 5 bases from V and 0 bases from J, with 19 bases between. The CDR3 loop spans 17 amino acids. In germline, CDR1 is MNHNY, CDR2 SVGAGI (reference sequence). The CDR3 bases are TGTGCCAGCAGTCTTACTCCCCCTGGACGGGTGAACACTGAAGCTTTCTTT. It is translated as CASSLTPPGRVNTEAFF.

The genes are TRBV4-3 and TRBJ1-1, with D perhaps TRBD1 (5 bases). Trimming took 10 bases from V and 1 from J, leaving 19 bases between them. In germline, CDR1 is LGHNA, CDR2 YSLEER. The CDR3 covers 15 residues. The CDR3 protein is CANQGSDLGNTEAFF. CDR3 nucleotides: TGCGCCAACCAGGGTTCGGACTTGGGGAACACTGAAGCTTTCTTT.